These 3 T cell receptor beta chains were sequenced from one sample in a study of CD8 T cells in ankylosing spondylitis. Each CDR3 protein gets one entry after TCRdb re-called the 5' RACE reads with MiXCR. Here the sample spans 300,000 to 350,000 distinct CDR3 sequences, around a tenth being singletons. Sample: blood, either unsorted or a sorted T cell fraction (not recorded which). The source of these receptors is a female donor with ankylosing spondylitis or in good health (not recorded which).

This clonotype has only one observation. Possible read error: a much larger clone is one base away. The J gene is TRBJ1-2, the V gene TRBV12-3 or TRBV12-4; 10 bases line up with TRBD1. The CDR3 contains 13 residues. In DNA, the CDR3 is TGTGCCAGCCGTTTCGGGACAGGGGTAGGCTACACCTTC. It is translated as CASRFGTGVGYTF.

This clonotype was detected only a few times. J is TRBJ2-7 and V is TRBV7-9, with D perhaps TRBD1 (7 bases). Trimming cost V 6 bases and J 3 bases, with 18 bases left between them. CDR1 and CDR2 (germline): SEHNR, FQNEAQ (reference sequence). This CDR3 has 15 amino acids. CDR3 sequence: CASSRQGRRDYEQYF. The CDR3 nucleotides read TGTGCCAGCAGTCGACAGGGTCGGAGGGACTACGAGCAGTACTTC.

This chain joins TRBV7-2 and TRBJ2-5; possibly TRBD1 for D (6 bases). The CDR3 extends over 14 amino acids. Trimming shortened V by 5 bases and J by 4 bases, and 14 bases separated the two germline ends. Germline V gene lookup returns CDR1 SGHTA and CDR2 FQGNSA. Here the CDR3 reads CASSPSQGLETQYF. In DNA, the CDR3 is TGTGCCAGCAGCCCCTCACAGGGATTAGAGACCCAGTACTTC.